Below, 20 T cell receptor beta chains from the same sample are listed, as sequenced in a study of T cell changes during pregnancy in multiple sclerosis. Assay: immunoSEQ multiplex PCR; the TCRdb copy retains only in-frame clones and omits some. This sample has 35,000 to 45,000 clones, with 85% to 95% found just once. The input for sequencing was CD8+ T cells from peripheral blood mononuclear cells, taken in the third trimester of pregnancy. The receptors originated from a female donor with multiple sclerosis, enrolled in a pregnancy study.

The chain employs TRBV7-6 and TRBJ1-5; no reliable D call. V lost 1 base and J lost 4, with 11 bases in between. Germline values: CDR1 SGHVS, CDR2 FNYEAQ. The CDR3 totals 15 residues. CDR3 sequence: CASSLGDPGNQPQHF. The CDR3, as DNA: TGTGCCAGCAGCTTAGGGGATCCGGGGAATCAGCCCCAGCATTTT.

The gene calls are TRBV6-5 and TRBJ2-7; weak D call: TRBD1 (7 bases). From germline, CDR1 is MNHEY and CDR2 SVGAGI. The CDR3 length is 13 residues. Trimming removed 8 bases at V and 4 bases at J, with 15 bases between. The CDR3 DNA sequence: TGTGCCAGCGGCGGGACAGCCGTTTACGAGCAGTACTTC. Protein sequence: CASGGTAVYEQYF.

The chain employs TRBV11-2 and TRBJ2-1; D might be TRBD2 (5 bases). This CDR3 contains 18 residues. Per germline, CDR1 SGHAT and CDR2 FQNNGV. Trimming shortened V by 7 bases and J by 3 bases, and 25 bases separated the two germline ends. CDR3 amino acids: CASTSRASSTYRYNEQFF. For the CDR3, the DNA is TGTGCCAGCACCTCTAGGGCTAGCTCGACGTACCGCTACAATGAGCAGTTCTTC.

The V gene is TRBV15, the J gene TRBJ1-5; D might be TRBD1 (6 bases). The germline V gene encodes CDR1 LNHNV and CDR2 YYDKDF (reference sequence). The CDR3 extends over 15 amino acids. V lost 0 bases to trimming and J lost 6 bases, with 12 bases between them. The CDR3 spells CATSRDLGAGQPQHF. The CDR3 DNA follows: TGTGCCACCAGCAGAGATTTGGGGGCAGGTCAGCCCCAGCATTTT.

The chain employs TRBV7-6 and TRBJ1-1, with no clear D. Per the germline V gene, CDR1 is SGHVS and CDR2 is FNYEAQ. The CDR3 loop spans 12 amino acids. The V end lost 1 base, the J end lost 7 bases, and 7 bases lay between the germline ends. The CDR3 region has the DNA TGTGCCAGCAGCTTAGGGGCAGATGAAGCTTTCTTT. It yields the protein CASSLGADEAFF.

This clone was recorded once. This same CDR3 is encoded by further DNA sequences in the sample. CDR3 bases: TGTGCCAGCAGCGCAGACAGTTATAGCAATCAGCCCCAGCATTTT. The encoded protein is CASSADSYSNQPQHF. This chain uses TRBV7-8 with TRBJ1-5; tentative D call: TRBD1 (5 bases). The CDR3 extends over 15 amino acids. The germline V gene has CDR1 SGHVS and CDR2 FQNEAQ. Trimming removed 5 bases from V and 0 bases from J, with 11 bases in between.

The J gene is TRBJ1-3, the V gene TRBV13; TRBD1 aligns across 8 bases. Losses at the gene ends were 5 bases for V and 2 bases for J; bases not matched to a gene: 8. Germline values: CDR1 PRHDT, CDR2 FYEKMQ (reference sequence). The CDR3 is 16 residues long. The DNA for the CDR3 is TGTGCCAGCAGCCCTCCGACAGGGGAGGCTGGAAACACCATATATTTT. This codes for CASSPPTGEAGNTIYF.

The rearrangement links TRBV27 to TRBJ2-1, with 15 bases identical to TRBD2. Germline-derived CDR1 and CDR2 are MNHEY and SMNVEV (reference sequence). CDR3 length: 18 residues. The junction had 6 bases not matched to a gene; V was cut back by 3 bases and J by 3 bases. Here the CDR3 reads CASSLPGTSGGFYNEQFF. CDR3 in DNA: TGTGCCAGCAGTTTGCCCGGGACTAGCGGGGGGTTCTACAATGAGCAGTTCTTC.

This sequence joins TRBV2 and TRBJ2-7; tentative D call: TRBD2 (6 bases). There are 15 residues in the CDR3. V lost 8 bases, J lost 0 bases, and 17 bases lay in between. CDR1 and CDR2 from the germline V gene are SNHLY and FYNNEI. The CDR3 sequence: CASEDRDWSSYEQYF. CDR3 sequence (DNA): TGTGCCAGCGAGGACCGGGACTGGAGCTCCTACGAGCAGTACTTC.

This clone was detected only once. The rearrangement uses TRBV19 and TRBJ2-3; D perhaps matches TRBD1 (6 bases). V was pared by 1 base and J by 3 bases, with 11 bases between. Germline-derived CDR1 and CDR2 are LNHDA and SQIVND (reference sequence). This CDR3 contains 15 residues. In nucleotides, the CDR3 is TGTGCCAGTAGTATAGGTTCCGGACAGACAGATACGCAGTATTTT. It codes for CASSIGSGQTDTQYF.

J is TRBJ2-7 and V is TRBV10-3; 10 nucleotides align to TRBD1. This CDR3 has 13 amino acids. Germline assignment: CDR1 ENHRY and CDR2 SYGVKD. V shed 10 bases, J shed 2 bases, and the junction held 5 bases outside the gene matches. The DNA for the CDR3 is TGTGCCACCTGGACAGGGGGAACCTACGAGCAGTACTTC. As protein: CATWTGGTYEQYF.

The genes are TRBV9 and TRBJ1-1, with a tentative D call TRBD1 (5 bases). There are 14 residues in the CDR3. Germline V lookup: CDR1 SGDLS, CDR2 YYNGEE. Trimming took 2 bases from V and 4 from J, leaving 12 bases between them. The CDR3 DNA follows: TGTGCCAGCAGCGTTGGGGGGAGTCCCACTGAAGCTTTCTTT. Translating gives CASSVGGSPTEAFF.

V is TRBV6-1 and J is TRBJ2-5; 7 bases fit TRBD2. In germline, CDR1 is MNHNS, CDR2 SASEGT. V shed 6 bases and J 1 base; nucleotides not matched to a gene: 8. The CDR3 contains 15 residues. For the CDR3, the DNA is TGTGCCAGCAGCGTGGGCGGGGGATCCCAAGAGACCCAGTACTTC. Translated: CASSVGGGSQETQYF.

The chain uses TRBV7-8 and TRBJ2-1; 9 nucleotides line up with TRBD2. The CDR3 covers 16 residues. Germline CDR1 and CDR2: SGHVS and FQNEAQ. Trimming took 5 bases from V and 2 from J; bases not matched to a gene: 7. This CDR3 is CASSAYLAGPYNEQFF. The DNA of the CDR3 is TGTGCCAGCAGCGCTTATCTAGCGGGGCCCTACAATGAGCAGTTCTTC.

This chain links TRBV20-1 with TRBJ1-2; no firm D call. The CDR3 sequence is 10 residues long. Germline V CDR1 and CDR2: DFQATT, SNEGSKA (reference sequence). V was trimmed by 3 bases and J by 8 bases, leaving 7 bases between them. The CDR3 DNA reads TGCAGTGCTAGTAGCAACGGCTACACCTTC. It yields the protein CSASSNGYTF.

The V gene is TRBV7-6, the J gene TRBJ2-1; 10 nucleotides agree with TRBD1. The CDR3 covers 17 residues. With 1 base clipped from V and 2 bases from J, the junction kept 5 bases outside the gene matches. Germline V CDR1 and CDR2: SGHVS, FNYEAQ. The CDR3 loop reads CASSLGSDRGTYNEQFF. CDR3 nucleotides: TGTGCCAGCAGCTTAGGATCGGACAGGGGGACCTACAATGAGCAGTTCTTC.

The chain combines TRBV10-3 with TRBJ2-3, with D possibly matching TRBD1 (5 bases). Trimming cost V 9 bases and J 4 bases, with 20 bases left between them. The CDR3 is 15 residues long. Germline CDR1 ENHRY, CDR2 SYGVKD. As DNA, the CDR3 is TGTGCCATAAGCTTAGGGTCAGGGTACCCAGATACGCAGTATTTT. Protein sequence: CAISLGSGYPDTQYF.

This chain joins TRBV4-1 and TRBJ1-2; D ambiguous. Trimming pared 0 bases from V and 8 bases from J, leaving 19 bases between. Germline CDR1 is MGHRA and CDR2 is YSYEKL. The CDR3 has 16 amino acids. CDR3 sequence reads: CASSQDDSHTREGYTF. In DNA, the CDR3 is TGCGCCAGCAGCCAAGACGACTCTCACACCCGGGAGGGCTACACCTTC.

This rearrangement joins TRBV9 to TRBJ2-3, with 7 bases that match TRBD1. This CDR3 has 17 residues. The junction had 11 bases not matched to a gene; V was cut back by 4 bases and J by 0 bases. CDR1 SGDLS and CDR2 YYNGEE come from the germline V gene. The CDR3 coding sequence is TGTGCCAGCAGCTCCCCCATGACAGGGTTAAGCACAGATACGCAGTATTTT. It codes for CASSSPMTGLSTDTQYF.

V is TRBV18 and J is TRBJ1-1, with a tentative D call TRBD1 (5 bases). Germline CDR1 reads KGHSH; CDR2 reads LQKENI. V was clipped by 4 bases and J by 1 base, with 10 bases between them. The CDR3 loop spans 14 amino acids. The CDR3 nucleotides are TGTGCCAGCTCACGGGAAGGGGAGAACACTGAAGCTTTCTTT. This sequence encodes CASSREGENTEAFF.